This T cell receptor beta chain was captured by sequencing in a study of T cells after yellow fever vaccination. This clonotype occurred a few times. What it binds is unknown. Findings and limits, study-wide: Once the booster was given, most primary-vaccination clones reappeared, at just under 98% for CD4 and roughly 86% for CD8. A weaker but faster secondary response was observed, peaking on day 5 versus 15.

V was clipped by 3 bases and J by 2 bases, with 21 bases between them. The germline V gene has CDR1 DFQATT and CDR2 SNEGSKA (reference sequence). This CDR3 is 17 amino acids long. In TCRdb, the 5' RACE reads were re-called with MiXCR into one record per CDR3 protein. The sample lists about 340,000 distinct CDR3 sequences, 12% occurring once. The V call is TRBV20-1, the J call TRBJ2-3; tentatively, D is TRBD1 (6 bases). This TCR was recovered from a young man who received the YFV17D yellow fever vaccine. Sample: CD4+ T cells sorted from PBMCs, taken 15 days after the yellow fever booster vaccination. Here the CDR3 DNA reads TGCAGTGCTAGGGGCAGGGGTTCCCCAAGGGCCACAGATACGCAGTATTTT. This sequence encodes CSARGRGSPRATDTQYF.